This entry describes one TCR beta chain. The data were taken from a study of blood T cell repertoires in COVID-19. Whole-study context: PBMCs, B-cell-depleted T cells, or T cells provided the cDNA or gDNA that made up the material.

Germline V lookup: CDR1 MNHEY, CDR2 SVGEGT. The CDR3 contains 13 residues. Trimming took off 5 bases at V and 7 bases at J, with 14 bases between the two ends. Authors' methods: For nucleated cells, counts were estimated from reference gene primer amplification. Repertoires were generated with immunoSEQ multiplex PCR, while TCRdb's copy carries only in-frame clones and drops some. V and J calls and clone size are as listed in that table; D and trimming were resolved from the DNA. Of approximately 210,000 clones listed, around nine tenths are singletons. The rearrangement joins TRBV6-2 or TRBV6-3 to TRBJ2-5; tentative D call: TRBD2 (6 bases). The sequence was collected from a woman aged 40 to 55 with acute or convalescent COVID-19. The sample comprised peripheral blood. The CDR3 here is CASSTLGGGTQYF. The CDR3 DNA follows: TGTGCCAGCAGTACTCTGGGAGGTGGGACCCAGTACTTC.